This TCR beta chain was obtained from a study of prognosis after radiotherapy for stage I lung cancer. Two rounds of multiplex PCR amplified TCR beta CDR3 from genomic DNA. Primers (each specific to one TRBV or TRBJ gene) were used in first-round PCR. TCRdb independently ran MiXCR on the multiplex PCR reads; one entry per CDR3 protein. The table records approximately 20,000 distinct CDR3 sequences, roughly 30% of them present only once. General study points: It was in patients who developed distant metastases that Shannon entropy after stereotactic body radiation therapy was lower.

As regards this clonotype: Its antigen is undetermined. It differs at one base from a far larger clone, so likely a read error.

This sequence originates from a donor aged 50 or older with non-small cell lung cancer. The input for sequencing was PBMCs, taken before or after stereotactic body radiation therapy (not recorded which).

CDR3 coding DNA: TGCGCCAGCAGCCAAGAGGGCTCGGGACGGGTGAATAGTGAGGCCTACGAGCAGTACTTC. Protein sequence: CASSQEGSGRVNSEAYEQYF. The chain uses TRBV7-9 and TRBJ2-7, with D tentatively TRBD1 or TRBD2 (5 bases each). Germline CDR1 is SEHNR and CDR2 is FQNEAQ (reference sequence). There are 20 residues in the CDR3. The variable domain in full, with the rest retrieved from reference TRBV7-9 and TRBJ2-7, is DTGVSQNPRHKITKRGQNVTFRCDPISEHNRLYWYRQTLGQGPEFLTYFQNEAQLEKSRLLSDRFSAERPKGSFSTLEIQRTEQGDSAMYLCASSQEGSGRVNSEAYEQYFGPGTRLTVT.